The 16 T cell receptor beta chains given below trace back to one sample, sequenced in a study of metastatic and nonmetastatic thyroid tumors. Every patient was untreated before thyroid surgery. TCRdb re-analyzed the PCR reads through MiXCR. The sample yields about 38,000 clones, about half seen once. The sequencing input was tumor tissue. The source of these receptors is a male donor with papillary thyroid cancer or a benign thyroid nodule (not recorded which). Some clones in this sample may be carry-over from other donors' samples.

This rearrangement joins TRBV20-1 to TRBJ1-3; 7 bases map to TRBD1. The CDR3 is made up of 15 amino acids. Germline CDR1 reads DFQATT; CDR2 reads SNEGSKA (reference sequence). The chain's CDR3 is CTPWGQPPVGPTIYF. CDR3 bases: TGCACCCCCTGGGGACAGCCCCCGGTAGGGCCCACCATATATTTT.

The rearrangement links TRBV30 to TRBJ1-2; possibly TRBD1 for D (5 bases). Trimming cost V 5 bases and J 6 bases, with 22 bases left between them. Germline-derived CDR1 and CDR2 are GTSNPN and SVGIG (reference sequence). The CDR3 has 15 residues. CDR3 sequence reads: CAWYPGGAQRDGYTF. For the CDR3, the DNA is TGTGCCTGGTACCCGGGTGGGGCCCAAAGGGATGGCTACACCTTC. The full variable domain, rest sourced from reference TRBV30 and TRBJ1-2, is SQTIHQWPATLVQPVGSPLSLECTVEGTSNPNLYWYRQAAGRGLQLLFYSVGIGQISSEVPQNLSASRPQDRQFILSSKKLLLSDSGFYLCAWYPGGAQRDGYTFGSGTRLTVV.

This clone was observed a handful of times. V and J are TRBV19 and TRBJ2-7; D gene unclear. V was pared by 2 bases and J by 0 bases, with 8 bases between. The germline V gene has CDR1 LNHDA and CDR2 SQIVND (reference sequence). The CDR3 is 14 residues long. The CDR3 sequence is CASSISSNSYEQYF. The CDR3 DNA is TGTGCCAGTAGTATATCCAGCAACTCCTACGAGCAGTACTTC. The variable domain in full, completed from reference TRBV19 and TRBJ2-7, reads DGGITQSPKYLFRKEGQNVTLSCEQNLNHDAMYWYRQDPGQGLRLIYYSQIVNDFQKGDIAEGYSVSREKKESFPLTVTSAQKNPTAFYLCASSISSNSYEQYFGPGTRLTVT.

This clone was picked up a small number of times. This chain uses TRBV5-1 with TRBJ2-3; D may match TRBD1 or TRBD2 (6 bases each). Germline V lookup: CDR1 SGHRS, CDR2 YFSETQ. There are 15 residues in the CDR3. The ends were cut back, 0 bases at V and 5 bases at J, with 13 bases in the middle. The CDR3 nucleotides read TGCGCCAGCAGCTTGGTTCCGGGGGCTGAAGATACGCAGTATTTT. Amino acids: CASSLVPGAEDTQYF.

V usage is TRBV5-1 and J usage is TRBJ2-6; TRBD2 might be the D (5 bases). V shed 4 bases and J shed 1 base, with 12 bases lying between them. The CDR3 runs to 16 residues. Germline-derived CDR1 and CDR2 are SGHRS and YFSETQ. As DNA, the CDR3 is TGCGCCAGCAGCGGAGGAAGTACGTCTGGGGCCAACGTCCTGACTTTC. Translating it yields CASSGGSTSGANVLTF.

The chain recombines TRBV14 with TRBJ1-1, with 8 bases fitting TRBD1. The CDR3 has 16 residues. V lost 4 bases to trimming and J lost 3 bases; unmatched junction nucleotides: 10. The germline V gene encodes CDR1 SGHDN and CDR2 FVKESK. This chain's CDR3 is CASSRWTGIGHTEAFF. CDR3 sequence (DNA): TGTGCCAGCAGCCGCTGGACAGGGATAGGGCACACTGAAGCTTTCTTT.

This chain uses TRBV11-2 with TRBJ2-7; D gene ambiguous. The germline V and J ends were trimmed by 2 bases and 2 bases, with 4 bases remaining between them. Germline V lookup: CDR1 SGHAT, CDR2 FQNNGV. This CDR3 spans 12 amino acids. The CDR3 coding sequence is TGTGCCAGCAGCTTAATGACCTACGAGCAGTACTTC. Protein sequence: CASSLMTYEQYF.

This clone was seen a few times. The gene calls are TRBV12-3 or TRBV12-4 and TRBJ2-7, with 8 bases matching TRBD2. The CDR3 contains 14 residues. With V trimmed by 5 bases and J by 5 bases, 8 bases remained unmatched. CDR3 amino acids: CASSPGREINEQYF. The CDR3 DNA reads as TGTGCCAGCAGTCCCGGGAGGGAGATAAACGAGCAGTACTTC.

This clone was picked up one time. The chain uses TRBV7-6 and TRBJ1-1; a weak D match, TRBD1 (6 bases). The CDR3 totals 15 residues. The germline V gene encodes CDR1 SGHVS and CDR2 FNYEAQ. Trimming took off 4 bases at V and 6 bases at J, with 18 bases between the two ends. The chain's CDR3 is CASSSPAGAGSEAFF. Here the CDR3 DNA reads TGTGCCAGCAGCTCACCGGCGGGGGCCGGGTCTGAAGCTTTCTTT.

The chain joins TRBV6-1 to TRBJ1-6; a possible D gene is TRBD1 (5 bases). Trimming removed 6 bases from V and 12 bases from J, with 21 bases in between. The CDR3 length is 15 residues. Per germline, CDR1 MNHNS and CDR2 SASEGT. Written as DNA, the CDR3 is TGTGCCAGCAGCCCTACCGGGACGGCGGCGGTACCCCTCCACTTT. The encoded protein is CASSPTGTAAVPLHF.

This chain joins TRBV3-1 and TRBJ2-7; 9 bases match TRBD2. Germline V CDR1 and CDR2: LGHDT, YNNKEL (reference sequence). J gave up 1 base and V 6 bases, and 7 bases lay outside the gene matches. This CDR3 region has 15 residues. The CDR3 here is CASSRGLAGSYEQYF. DNA of the CDR3: TGTGCCAGCAGTCGAGGGCTAGCGGGATCCTACGAGCAGTACTTC.

This clone occurred a few times. The V call is TRBV6-5, the J call TRBJ2-7; 9 bases are a match to TRBD2. Germline assignment: CDR1 MNHEY and CDR2 SVGAGI. V lost 0 bases, J lost 1 base, and 10 bases stayed unmatched. There are 18 residues in the CDR3. CDR3 nucleotide sequence: TGTGCCAGCAGTTACTCAGCGGGGGGCCCGATTATATCCTACGAGCAGTACTTC. It is translated as CASSYSAGGPIISYEQYF.

The J gene is TRBJ2-7, the V gene TRBV20-1; D possibly uses TRBD1 or TRBD2 (5 bases each). Germline V gene data show CDR1 as DFQATT and CDR2 as SNEGSKA (reference sequence). This CDR3 comprises 14 residues. Trimming left V 5 bases short and J 2 bases short, with 16 bases between. The CDR3 region is CSASTGTGAYEQYF. CDR3 nucleotide sequence: TGCAGTGCTTCTACCGGGACGGGTGCCTACGAGCAGTACTTC.

With respect to this clone: At one of its ends the junction is not consistent with the germline gene, which may arise from a read error. The same CDR3 can be traced to other DNA sequences in this sample. The V and J genes are TRBV30 and TRBJ2-7; D remains unclear. The CDR3 is 14 residues long. Germline V CDR1 and CDR2: GTSNPN, SVGIG (reference sequence). In nucleotides, the CDR3 is TGCGCCTGGATCCCCCGTGGGAAACGCTACGAGCAGTACTTC. It codes for CAWIPRGKRYEQYF.

This clone has only one observation. The chain has TRBV7-3 and TRBJ2-2, with unresolved D. The germline V gene encodes CDR1 SGHTA and CDR2 FQGTGA. Between the trimmed V and J ends, which lost 3 bases and 8 bases, there was a span of 7 bases. The CDR3 covers 12 residues. CDR3: CASSFGGGELFF. Here the CDR3 DNA reads TGTGCCAGCAGCTTCGGCGGTGGGGAGCTGTTTTTT.

V is TRBV6-1 and J is TRBJ2-7; TRBD1 matches at 10 bases. This CDR3 region has 13 residues. Germline assignment: CDR1 MNHNS and CDR2 SASEGT. V lost 7 bases, J lost 6 bases, and 6 bases stayed unmatched. CDR3 region: CASTNGDRGEQYF. CDR3 sequence (DNA): TGTGCCAGCACGAATGGGGACAGGGGCGAGCAGTACTTC.